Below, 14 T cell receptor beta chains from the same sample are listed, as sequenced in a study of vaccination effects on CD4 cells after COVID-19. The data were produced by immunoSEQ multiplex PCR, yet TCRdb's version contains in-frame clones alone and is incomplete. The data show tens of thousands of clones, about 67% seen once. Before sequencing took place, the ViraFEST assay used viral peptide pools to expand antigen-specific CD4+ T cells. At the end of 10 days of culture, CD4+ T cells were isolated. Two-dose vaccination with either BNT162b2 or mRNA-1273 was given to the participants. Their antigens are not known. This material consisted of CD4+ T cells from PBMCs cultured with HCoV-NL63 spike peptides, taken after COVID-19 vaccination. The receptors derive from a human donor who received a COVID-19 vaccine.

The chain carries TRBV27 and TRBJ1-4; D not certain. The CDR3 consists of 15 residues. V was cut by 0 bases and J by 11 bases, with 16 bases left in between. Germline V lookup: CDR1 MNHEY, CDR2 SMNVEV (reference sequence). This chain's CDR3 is CASSLSGMRLRKLFF. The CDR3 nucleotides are TGTGCCAGCAGTTTATCTGGCATGAGGCTGAGGAAACTGTTTTTT.

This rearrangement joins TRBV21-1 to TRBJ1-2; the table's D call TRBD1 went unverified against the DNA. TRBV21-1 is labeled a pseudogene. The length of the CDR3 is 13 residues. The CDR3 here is CASSKRDSYGYTF. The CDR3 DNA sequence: TGTGCCAGCAGCAAAAGGGACAGCTATGGCTACACCTTC.

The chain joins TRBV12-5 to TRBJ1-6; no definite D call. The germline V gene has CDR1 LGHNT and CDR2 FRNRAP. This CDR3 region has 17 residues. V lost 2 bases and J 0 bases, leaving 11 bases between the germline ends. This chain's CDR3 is CASGLRELSSYNSPLHF. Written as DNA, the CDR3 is TGTGCTAGTGGTTTGCGTGAGCTGAGCTCCTATAATTCACCCCTCCACTTT. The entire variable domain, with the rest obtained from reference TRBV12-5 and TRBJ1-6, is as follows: DARVTQTPRHKVTEMGQEVTMRCQPILGHNTVFWYRQTMMQGLELLAYFRNRAPLDDSGMPKDRFSAEMPDATLATLKIQPSEPRDSAVYFCASGLRELSSYNSPLHFGNGTRLTVT.

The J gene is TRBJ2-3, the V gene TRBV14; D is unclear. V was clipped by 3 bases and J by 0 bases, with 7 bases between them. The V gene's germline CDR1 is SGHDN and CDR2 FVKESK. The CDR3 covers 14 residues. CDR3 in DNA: TGTGCCAGCAGCCAGTACTTTAGCACAGATACGCAGTATTTT. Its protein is CASSQYFSTDTQYF. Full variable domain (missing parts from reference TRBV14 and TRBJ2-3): EAGVTQFPSHSVIEKGQTVTLRCDPISGHDNLYWYRRVMGKEIKFLLHFVKESKQDESGMPNNRFLAERTGGTYSTLKVQPAELEDSGVYFCASSQYFSTDTQYFGPGTRLTVL.

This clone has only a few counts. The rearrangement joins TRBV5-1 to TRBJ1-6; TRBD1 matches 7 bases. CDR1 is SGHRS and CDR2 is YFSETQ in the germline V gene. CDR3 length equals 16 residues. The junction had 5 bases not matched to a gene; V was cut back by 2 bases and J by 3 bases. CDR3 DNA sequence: TGCGCCAGCAGCTTACGGGACAGCATCTATAATTCACCCCTCCACTTT. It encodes CASSLRDSIYNSPLHF.

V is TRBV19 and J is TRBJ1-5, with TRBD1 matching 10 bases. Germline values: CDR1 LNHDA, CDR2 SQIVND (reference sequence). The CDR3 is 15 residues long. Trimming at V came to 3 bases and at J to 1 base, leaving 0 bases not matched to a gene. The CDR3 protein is CASSMGQGSNQPQHF. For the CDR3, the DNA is TGTGCCAGTAGTATGGGACAGGGGAGCAATCAGCCCCAGCATTTT.

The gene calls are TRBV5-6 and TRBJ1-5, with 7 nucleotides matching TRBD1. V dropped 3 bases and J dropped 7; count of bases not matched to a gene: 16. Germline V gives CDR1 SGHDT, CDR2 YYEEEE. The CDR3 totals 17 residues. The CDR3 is CASSSRQGSPLRQPQHF. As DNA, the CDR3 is TGTGCCAGCAGCTCCCGACAGGGAAGTCCCCTAAGGCAGCCCCAGCATTTT.

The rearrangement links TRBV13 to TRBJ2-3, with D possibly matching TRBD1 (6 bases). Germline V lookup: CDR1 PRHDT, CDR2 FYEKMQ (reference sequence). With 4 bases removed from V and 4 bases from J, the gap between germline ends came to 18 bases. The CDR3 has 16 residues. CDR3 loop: CASSSHRVSRADTQYF. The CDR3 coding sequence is TGTGCCAGCAGCTCCCACAGGGTGTCAAGGGCAGATACGCAGTATTTT.

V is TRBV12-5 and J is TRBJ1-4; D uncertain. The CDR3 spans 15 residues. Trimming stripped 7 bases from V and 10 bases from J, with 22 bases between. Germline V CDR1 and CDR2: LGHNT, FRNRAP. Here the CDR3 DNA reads TGTGCTAGTGCCCGAGGCGATTGGCCGATTGGAAAACTGTTTTTT. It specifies CASARGDWPIGKLFF.

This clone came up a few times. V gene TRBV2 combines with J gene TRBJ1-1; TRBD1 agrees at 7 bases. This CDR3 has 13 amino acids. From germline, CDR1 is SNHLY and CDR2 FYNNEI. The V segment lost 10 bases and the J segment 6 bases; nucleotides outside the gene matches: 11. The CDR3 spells CATGTVGGPEAFF. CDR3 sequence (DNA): TGTGCCACCGGGACAGTGGGTGGCCCTGAAGCTTTCTTT.

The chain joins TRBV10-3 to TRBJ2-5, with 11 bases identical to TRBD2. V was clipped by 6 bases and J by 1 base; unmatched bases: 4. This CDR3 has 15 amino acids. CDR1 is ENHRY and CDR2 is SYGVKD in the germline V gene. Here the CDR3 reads CAISVAGGAQETQYF. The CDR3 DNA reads TGTGCCATCAGCGTAGCGGGAGGGGCCCAAGAGACCCAGTACTTC.

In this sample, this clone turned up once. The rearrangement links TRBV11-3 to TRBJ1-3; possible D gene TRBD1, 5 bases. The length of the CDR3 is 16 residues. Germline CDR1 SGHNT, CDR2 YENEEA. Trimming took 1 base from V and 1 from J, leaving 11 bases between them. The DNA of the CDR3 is TGTGCCAGCAGCTTAGGACAGTCCGGATCTGGAAACACCATATATTTT. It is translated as CASSLGQSGSGNTIYF.

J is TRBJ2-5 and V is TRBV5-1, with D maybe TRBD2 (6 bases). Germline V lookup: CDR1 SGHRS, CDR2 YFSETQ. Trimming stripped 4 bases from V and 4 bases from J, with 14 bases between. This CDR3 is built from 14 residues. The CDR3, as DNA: TGCGCCAGCAGCCCCCGTTCCGGGGGAGAGACCCAGTACTTC. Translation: CASSPRSGGETQYF. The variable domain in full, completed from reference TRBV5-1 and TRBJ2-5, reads KAGVTQTPRYLIKTRGQQVTLSCSPISGHRSVSWYQQTPGQGLQFLFEYFSETQRNKGNFPGRFSGRQFSNSRSEMNVSTLELGDSALYLCASSPRSGGETQYFGPGTRLLVL.

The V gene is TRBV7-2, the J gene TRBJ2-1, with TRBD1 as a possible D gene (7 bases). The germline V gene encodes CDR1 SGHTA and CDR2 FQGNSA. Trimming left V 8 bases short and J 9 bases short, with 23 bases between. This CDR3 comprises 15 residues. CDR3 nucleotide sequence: TGTGCCAGCGTGGGAGGACCTACCCCAGGGGGTGAGCAGTTCTTC. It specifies CASVGGPTPGGEQFF.